The 5 T cell receptor beta chains presented below share a single source sample, sequenced in a study of CXCR3-negative and CXCR3-positive naive CD8 T cells. With UMI labels, 5' RACE was used to prepare the TRB cDNA libraries. For each CDR3 protein, TCRdb gives one entry from its re-call of the 5' RACE reads, without DNA. The sample shows 130,000 to 150,000 distinct CDR3 sequences, and around 0.28% sits with its ten largest clones. The study's findings and limits: For CXCR3-positive naive cells, TRB CDR3s were more hydrophobic than those of CXCR3-negative naive cells.

For these TCRs, the target antigens are not known. Sample: naive CXCR3+ CD8+ T cells from blood. Subset of the sample: CD45RO-CCR7+CD27+CD95- naive CD8+ T cells expressing CXCR3 (TNR3+). Receptors were obtained from a human donor in good health. Some clones in this sample may be carry-over from other donors' samples.

This chain connects TRBV7-7 to TRBJ2-3; TCRdb's D call, TRBD1, is unchecked because there is no DNA. The CDR3 spans 15 residues. Germline V gives CDR1 SSHAT, CDR2 FNYEAQ (reference sequence). CDR3 amino acids: CASSLYPGPTDTQYF. Using reference TRBV7-7 and TRBJ2-3 for the parts outside the CDR3, the full variable domain is GAGVSQSPRYKVTKRGQDVTLRCDPISSHATLYWYQQALGQGPEFLTYFNYEAQPDKSGLPSDRFSAERPEGSISTLTIQRTEQRDSAMYRCASSLYPGPTDTQYFGPGTRLTVL.

The rearrangement joins TRBV30 to TRBJ1-5; TCRdb gives TRBD1 as the D gene, but with no DNA this cannot be confirmed. The CDR3 extends over 14 amino acids. CDR1 is GTSNPN and CDR2 is SVGIG in the germline V gene (reference sequence). CDR3 amino acids: CAWSVRQSNQPQHF.

The chain combines TRBV15 with TRBJ2-5; TCRdb lists TRBD1, though no DNA is available to test this call. Germline V gives CDR1 LNHNV, CDR2 YYDKDF (reference sequence). This CDR3 comprises 17 residues. The chain's CDR3 is CATSRRNRPRAQETQYF.

This chain links TRBV20-1 with TRBJ2-7; TCRdb outputs TRBD1, but without DNA this stays unchecked. The CDR3 runs to 15 residues. The germline V gene encodes CDR1 DFQATT and CDR2 SNEGSKA (reference sequence). CDR3 protein: CSAREPGGSSYEQYF.

The CDR3 sequence: CASSWTGELYEQYF. The chain joins TRBV28 to TRBJ2-7; as DNA is missing, the TRBD1 call by TCRdb cannot be tested. This CDR3 is 14 amino acids long. Germline V gene sequence: CDR1 MDHEN, CDR2 SYDVKM.